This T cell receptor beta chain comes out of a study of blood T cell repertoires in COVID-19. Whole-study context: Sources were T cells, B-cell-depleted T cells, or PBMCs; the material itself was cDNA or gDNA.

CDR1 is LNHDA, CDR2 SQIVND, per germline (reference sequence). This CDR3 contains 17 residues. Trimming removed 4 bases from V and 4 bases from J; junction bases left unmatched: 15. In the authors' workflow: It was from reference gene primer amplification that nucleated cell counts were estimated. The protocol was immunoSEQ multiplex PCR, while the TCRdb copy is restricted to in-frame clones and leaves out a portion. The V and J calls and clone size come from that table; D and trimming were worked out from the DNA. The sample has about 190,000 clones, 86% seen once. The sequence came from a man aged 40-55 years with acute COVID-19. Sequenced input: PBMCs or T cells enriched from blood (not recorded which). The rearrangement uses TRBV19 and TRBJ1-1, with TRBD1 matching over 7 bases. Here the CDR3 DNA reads TGTGCCAGTAGTAGCGGCGTTCGACAGGGCGGAGTCACTGAAGCTTTCTTT. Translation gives CASSSGVRQGGVTEAFF.